The present entry profiles one T cell receptor beta chain with its context. Germline CDR1 LGHNA, CDR2 YSLEER. The ends were cut back, 3 bases at V and 8 bases at J, with 16 bases in the middle. The CDR3 length is 15 residues. TCRdb processed the RT-PCR reads anew with MiXCR; each CDR3 protein has one entry. The sample includes approximately 20,000 distinct CDR3 sequences, around 70% of them seen just once. These data come from a study of yellow fever vaccine responses in identical twins. The genes are TRBV4-3 and TRBJ2-2, with D uncertain. The clonotype originates from a woman aged 18 to 35 who received the yellow fever vaccine. The material sequenced was T cells from blood (PBMCs), unsorted or a sorted subset (not recorded which), taken before or after yellow fever vaccination (not recorded which). Here the CDR3 reads CASSQQDRAPGELFF. For the CDR3, the DNA is TGCGCCAGCAGCCAGCAGGACCGAGCCCCAGGGGAGCTGTTTTTT.